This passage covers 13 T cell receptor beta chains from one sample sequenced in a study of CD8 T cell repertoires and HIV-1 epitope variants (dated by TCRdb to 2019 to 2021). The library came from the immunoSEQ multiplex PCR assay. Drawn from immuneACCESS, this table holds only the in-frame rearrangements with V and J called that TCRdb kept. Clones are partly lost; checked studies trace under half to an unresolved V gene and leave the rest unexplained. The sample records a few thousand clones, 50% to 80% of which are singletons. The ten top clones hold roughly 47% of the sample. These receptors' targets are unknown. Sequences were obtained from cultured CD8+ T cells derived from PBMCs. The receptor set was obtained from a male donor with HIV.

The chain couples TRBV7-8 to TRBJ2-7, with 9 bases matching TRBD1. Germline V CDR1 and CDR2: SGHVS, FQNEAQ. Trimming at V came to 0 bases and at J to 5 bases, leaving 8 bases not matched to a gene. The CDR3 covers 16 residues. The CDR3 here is CASSLAGTGGSDEQYF. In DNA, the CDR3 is TGTGCCAGCAGCTTAGCCGGCACAGGGGGCAGCGACGAGCAGTACTTC.

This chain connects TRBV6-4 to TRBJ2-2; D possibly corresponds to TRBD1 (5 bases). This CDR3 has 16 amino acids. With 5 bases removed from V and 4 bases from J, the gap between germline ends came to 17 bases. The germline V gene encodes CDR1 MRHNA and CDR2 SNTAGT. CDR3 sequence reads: CASSSLANRITGELFF. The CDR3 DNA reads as TGTGCCAGCAGTTCCCTGGCGAACAGGATCACCGGGGAGCTGTTTTTT.

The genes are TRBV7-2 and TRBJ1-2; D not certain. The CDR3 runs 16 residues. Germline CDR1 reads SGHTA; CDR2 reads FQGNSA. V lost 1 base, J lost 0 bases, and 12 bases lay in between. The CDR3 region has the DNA TGTGCCAGCAGCTTAGAAGCGGGCAGATCTAACTATGGCTACACCTTC. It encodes CASSLEAGRSNYGYTF. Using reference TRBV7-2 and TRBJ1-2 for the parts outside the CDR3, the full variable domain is GAGVSQSPSNKVTEKGKDVELRCDPISGHTALYWYRQSLGQGLEFLIYFQGNSAPDKSGLPSDRFSAERTGGSVSTLTIQRTQQEDSAVYLCASSLEAGRSNYGYTFGSGTRLTVV.

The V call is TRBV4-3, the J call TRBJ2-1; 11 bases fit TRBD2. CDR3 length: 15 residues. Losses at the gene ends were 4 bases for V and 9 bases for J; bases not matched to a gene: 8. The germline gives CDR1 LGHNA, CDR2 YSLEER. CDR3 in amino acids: CASSPGASGGSEQFF. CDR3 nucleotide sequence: TGCGCCAGCAGCCCGGGGGCTAGCGGGGGGAGTGAGCAGTTCTTC.

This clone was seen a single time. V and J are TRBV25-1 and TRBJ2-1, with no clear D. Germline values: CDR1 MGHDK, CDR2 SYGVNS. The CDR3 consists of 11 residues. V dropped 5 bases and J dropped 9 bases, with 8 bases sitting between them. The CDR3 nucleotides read TGTGCCAGCAGTCGGCTCGGTGAGCAGTTCTTC. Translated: CASSRLGEQFF.

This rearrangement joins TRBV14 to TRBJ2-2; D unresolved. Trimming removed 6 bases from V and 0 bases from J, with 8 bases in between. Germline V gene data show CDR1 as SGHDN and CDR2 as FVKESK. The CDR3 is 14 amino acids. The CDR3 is CASRLEANTGELFF. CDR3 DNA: TGTGCCAGCAGGCTAGAAGCGAACACCGGGGAGCTGTTTTTT. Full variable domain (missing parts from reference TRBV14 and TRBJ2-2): EAGVTQFPSHSVIEKGQTVTLRCDPISGHDNLYWYRRVMGKEIKFLLHFVKESKQDESGMPNNRFLAERTGGTYSTLKVQPAELEDSGVYFCASRLEANTGELFFGEGSRLTVL.

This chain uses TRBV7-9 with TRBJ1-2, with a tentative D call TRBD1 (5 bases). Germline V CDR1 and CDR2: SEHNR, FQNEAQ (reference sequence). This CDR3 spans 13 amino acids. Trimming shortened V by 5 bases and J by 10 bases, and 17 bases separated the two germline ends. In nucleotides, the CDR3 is TGTGCCAGCAGCCCTATACTCCCGGGACCCTACACCTTC. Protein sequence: CASSPILPGPYTF.

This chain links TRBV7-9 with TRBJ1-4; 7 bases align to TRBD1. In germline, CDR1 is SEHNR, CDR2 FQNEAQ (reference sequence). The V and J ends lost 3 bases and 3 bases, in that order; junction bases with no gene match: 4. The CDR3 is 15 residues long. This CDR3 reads CASSFPGQPNEKLFF. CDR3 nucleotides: TGTGCCAGCAGCTTTCCGGGACAGCCTAATGAAAAACTGTTTTTT.

CDR3 coding DNA: TGCAGCGTTGTCCACAGGGACGGCAATGAGCAGTTCTTC. It translates to CSVVHRDGNEQFF. This sequence joins TRBV29-1 and TRBJ2-1, with D possibly matching TRBD1 (6 bases). The CDR3 is made up of 13 amino acids. Trimming left V 4 bases short and J 6 bases short, with 13 bases between. Germline V gene sequence: CDR1 SQVTM, CDR2 ANQGSEA.

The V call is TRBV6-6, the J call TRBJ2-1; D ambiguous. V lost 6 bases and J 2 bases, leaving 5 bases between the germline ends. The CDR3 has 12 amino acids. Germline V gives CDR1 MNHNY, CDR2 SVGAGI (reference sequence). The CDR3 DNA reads TGTGCCAGCAGCCGACCCTACAATGAGCAGTTCTTC. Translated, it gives CASSRPYNEQFF.

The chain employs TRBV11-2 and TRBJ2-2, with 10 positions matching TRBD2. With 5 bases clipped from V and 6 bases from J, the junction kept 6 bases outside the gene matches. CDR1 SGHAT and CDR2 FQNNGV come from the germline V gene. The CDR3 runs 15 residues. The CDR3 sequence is CASSPLAGVSGELFF. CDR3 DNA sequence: TGTGCCAGCAGCCCCCTAGCGGGAGTATCCGGGGAGCTGTTTTTT.

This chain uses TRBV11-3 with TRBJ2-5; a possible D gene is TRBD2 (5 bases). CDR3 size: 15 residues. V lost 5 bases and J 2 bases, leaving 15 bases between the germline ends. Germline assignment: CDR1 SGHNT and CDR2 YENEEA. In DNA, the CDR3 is TGTGCCAGCAGCCCGGACTCAGACGTTCAAGAGACCCAGTACTTC. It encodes CASSPDSDVQETQYF.

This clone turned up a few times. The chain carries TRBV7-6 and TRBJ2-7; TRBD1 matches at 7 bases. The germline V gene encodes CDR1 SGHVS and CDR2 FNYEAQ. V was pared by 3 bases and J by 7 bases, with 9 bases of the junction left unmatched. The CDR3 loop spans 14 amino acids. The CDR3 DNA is TGTGCCAGCAGCTTGGGACAGTACCTTCGTGAGCAGTACTTC. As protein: CASSLGQYLREQYF. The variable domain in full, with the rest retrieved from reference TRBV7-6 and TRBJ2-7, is GAGVSQSPRYKVTKRGQDVALRCDPISGHVSLYWYRQALGQGPEFLTYFNYEAQQDKSGLPNDRFSAERPEGSISTLTIQRTEQRDSAMYRCASSLGQYLREQYFGPGTRLTVT.